Included here is one T cell receptor (beta chain) sequence, with context. Its specificity is not known. The PCR had 60 Vbeta and 13 Jbeta primers. Sequencing used immunoSEQ multiplex PCR; TCRdb keeps in-frame clones, though not all of them. This table has about 140,000 clones, roughly 10% appearing once. The entry originates in a study of cytomegalovirus exposure and HLA in healthy donors. Study-wide results and caveats: According to the study, around 160 TCR beta chains were cytomegalovirus-associated. The only immune exposure information that was available was CMV serostatus. TCR beta V- and J-gene trimming, according to a later analysis, was linked to a missense DCLRE1C variant. Sequencing artifact likely explains a cluster of highly shared sequence variants.

Germline loops: CDR1 LGHNT, CDR2 FRNRAP. Trimming shortened V by 3 bases and J by 8 bases, and 22 bases separated the two germline ends. This CDR3 is 16 amino acids long. The receptor comes from a man aged 45-65 years in good health and CMV-seronegative. Specimen: PBMCs. The chain uses TRBV12-5 and TRBJ1-1; D is undetermined. CDR3 sequence: CASGFLRAEGSTEAFF. CDR3 nucleotides: TGTGCTAGTGGTTTCTTACGGGCGGAGGGCTCTACCGAAGCTTTCTTT.